This TCR beta chain derives from a study of response to subunit inactivated influenza vaccine (dated by TCRdb to 2016 to 2019). Some background on the complete study: The study used deep quantitative T cell receptor repertoire profiling to track responses to a trivalent subunit inactivated influenza vaccine.

Library method: RT-PCR. Instrument on record: Illumina HiSeq 2500. Using fastp trimming at Q25 and MiXCR clonotype assembly, TCRdb reanalyzed the public sequencing data and kept in-frame beta chains. CDR3 protein duplicates are merged, each entry listing the most common genes and DNA. In this sample the table shows hundreds of thousands of distinct CDR3 sequences, approximately 17% of which occur a single time. The ten largest clones represent roughly a tenth of the sample. The germline ends are 15 bases apart after V is trimmed by 1 base and J by 4 bases. The germline V gene encodes CDR1 SGHRS and CDR2 YFSETQ. The CDR3 contains 16 residues, cysteine and phenylalanine counted. Of all the DNA, just the CDR3 is kept, 48 bases in frame from base 1. On this clonotype itself: Its antigen target is currently unknown. No much larger clonotype is one base removed from it; base qualities were not supplied.

The paper's findings and limits, for the study overall: It was suggested by the authors that each seasonal influenza vaccination may recruit only a limited number of new T cells.

The source was PBMCs from blood, collected more than 4 days after vaccination. This receptor chain uses TRBV5-1 and TRBJ2-1, with a tentative D gene TRBD1 over 6 matching bases. This TCR was recovered from a man aged 45 to 65 who received an inactivated influenza vaccine. Donor details come from another sample of the same person, matched by shared clones. For the CDR3, the sequence is CASSLSVDRFYNEQFF. The nucleotides read TGCGCCAGCAGCTTGAGTGTCGACAGGTTTTACAATGAGCAGTTCTTC.